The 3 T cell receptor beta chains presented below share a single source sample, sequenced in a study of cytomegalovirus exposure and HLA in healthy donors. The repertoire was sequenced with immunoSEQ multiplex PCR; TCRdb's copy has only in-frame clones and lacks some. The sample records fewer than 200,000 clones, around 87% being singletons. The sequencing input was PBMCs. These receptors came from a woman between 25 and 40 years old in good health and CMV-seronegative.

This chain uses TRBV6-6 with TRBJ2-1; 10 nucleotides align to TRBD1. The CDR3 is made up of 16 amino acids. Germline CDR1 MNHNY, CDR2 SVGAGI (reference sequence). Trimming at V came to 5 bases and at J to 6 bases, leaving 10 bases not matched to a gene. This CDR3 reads CASSKRPGQGPNEQFF. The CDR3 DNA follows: TGTGCCAGCAGTAAACGTCCGGGACAGGGGCCCAATGAGCAGTTCTTC.

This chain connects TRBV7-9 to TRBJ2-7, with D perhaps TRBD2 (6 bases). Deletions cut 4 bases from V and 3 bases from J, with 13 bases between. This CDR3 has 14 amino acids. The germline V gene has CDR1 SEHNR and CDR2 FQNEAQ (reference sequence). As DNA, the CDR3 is TGTGCCAGCAGCTCGGCACGGAGGGGCTACGAGCAGTACTTC. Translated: CASSSARRGYEQYF. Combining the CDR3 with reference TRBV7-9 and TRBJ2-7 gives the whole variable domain DTGVSQNPRHKITKRGQNVTFRCDPISEHNRLYWYRQTLGQGPEFLTYFQNEAQLEKSRLLSDRFSAERPKGSFSTLEIQRTEQGDSAMYLCASSSARRGYEQYFGPGTRLTVT.

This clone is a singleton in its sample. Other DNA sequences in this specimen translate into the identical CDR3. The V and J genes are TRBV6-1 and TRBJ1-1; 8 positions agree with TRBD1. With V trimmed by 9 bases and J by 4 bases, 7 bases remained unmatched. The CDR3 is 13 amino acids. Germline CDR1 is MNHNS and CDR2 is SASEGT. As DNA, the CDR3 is TGTGCCAGTAGGACAGGGCGACTCACTGAAGCTTTCTTT. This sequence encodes CASRTGRLTEAFF.